These 8 T cell receptor beta chains were sequenced from one sample in a study of blood T cell repertoires in COVID-19. TCRdb's copy holds only in-frame clones and misses some; the assay was immunoSEQ multiplex PCR. The sample has approximately 350,000 clones, about 88% seen once. Sequencing was carried out using peripheral blood. All receptors come from an older woman with COVID-19, enrolled during active disease.

CDR3 residues: CASSPRPSGHSYNEQFF. CDR3 DNA: TGTGCCAGCAGCCCCAGACCTAGCGGGCACTCCTACAATGAGCAGTTCTTC. The chain links TRBV6-2 or TRBV6-3 to TRBJ2-1; 8 bases map to TRBD2. The CDR3 sequence is 17 residues long. CDR1 MNHEY and CDR2 SVGEGT come from the germline V gene. Unmatched junction bases numbered 10, after V lost 6 bases and J lost 0 bases.

The V call is TRBV7-2, the J call TRBJ1-1; D is unclear. Per the germline V gene, CDR1 is SGHTA and CDR2 is FQGNSA. Trimming removed 3 bases from V and 3 bases from J, with 8 bases in between. The CDR3 covers 13 residues. This CDR3 is CASSLDQDTEAFF. The CDR3 nucleotides read TGTGCCAGCAGCTTGGATCAGGACACTGAAGCTTTCTTT.

In its sample, this clone was seen once. One junction end disagrees with the germline gene, perhaps due to a read error. The V gene is TRBV29-1, the J gene TRBJ2-7; D uncertain. Germline V CDR1 and CDR2: SQVTM, ANQGSEA. This CDR3 region has 12 residues. The chain's CDR3 is CSVDGSSNEQYF. CDR3 nucleotide sequence: TGCAGCGTTGACGGGTCCTCCAACGAGCAGTACTTC.

This clone was seen a handful of times. The V and J genes are TRBV11-2 and TRBJ2-1; no firm D call. The CDR3 has 12 residues. Germline V gene lookup returns CDR1 SGHAT and CDR2 FQNNGV. Trimming pared 1 base from V and 7 bases from J, leaving 5 bases between. CDR3 sequence (DNA): TGTGCCAGCAGCTTAGTGTTAAATGAGCAGTTCTTC. It specifies CASSLVLNEQFF. Combining the CDR3 with reference TRBV11-2 and TRBJ2-1 gives the whole variable domain EAGVAQSPRYKIIEKRQSVAFWCNPISGHATLYWYQQILGQGPKLLIQFQNNGVVDDSQLPKDRFSAERLKGVDSTLKIQPAKLEDSAVYLCASSLVLNEQFFGPGTRLTVL.

V and J are TRBV9 and TRBJ1-2, with TRBD1 matching 12 bases. CDR1 and CDR2 (germline): SGDLS, YYNGEE. V lost 2 bases and J lost 7; bases outside the gene matches: 6. The CDR3 sequence is 15 residues long. The CDR3 loop is CASSVGGQGAAGYTF. In DNA form, the CDR3 reads TGTGCCAGCAGCGTCGGGGGACAGGGGGCTGCTGGCTACACCTTC.

The chain combines TRBV19 with TRBJ2-5, with 9 bases aligning to TRBD1. CDR1 is LNHDA and CDR2 is SQIVND in the germline V gene (reference sequence). With V trimmed by 6 bases and J by 5 bases, 13 bases remained unmatched. The CDR3 runs to 16 residues. The CDR3 DNA is TGTGCCAGTAGCAACAGACCGGGACAGGGCGGGGAGACCCAGTACTTC. It is translated as CASSNRPGQGGETQYF.

CDR3 nucleotide sequence: TGTGCCAGCAGCCGGTTAAAGGGAAACACCATATATTTT. This sequence encodes CASSRLKGNTIYF. The V and J genes are TRBV11-2 and TRBJ1-3; D gene ambiguous. This CDR3 contains 13 residues. The V gene's germline CDR1 is SGHAT and CDR2 FQNNGV. Trimming cost V 5 bases and J 4 bases, with 9 bases left between them.

The chain couples TRBV6-5 to TRBJ1-2; D is perhaps TRBD1 (5 bases). This CDR3 region has 15 residues. V was shortened by 5 bases and J by 3 bases, with 16 bases between the two germline ends. Per the germline V gene, CDR1 is MNHEY and CDR2 is SVGAGI. The CDR3 sequence is CASSTPLQGHYGYTF. The DNA of the CDR3 is TGTGCCAGCAGTACCCCCTTGCAGGGCCACTATGGCTACACCTTC.